These 21 T cell receptor beta chains originate from one sample sequenced in a study of human T cells and chemical hapten exposure. Regarding time point: pre-sensitization, week 0. Documented treatment: therapeutic diphenylcyclopropenone sensitization with weekly scalp DPC. MiXCR, run by TCRdb on the RACE reads, gives a single entry per CDR3 protein. The sample yields about 380,000 distinct CDR3 sequences, roughly 4.6% seen once. Material: whole blood, obtained in connection with sensitization to the hapten diphenylcyclopropenone (DPC). Source of these receptors: a woman aged 45-60 years with alopecia areata. Some clones in this sample may be carry-over from other donors' samples.

Concerning this clonotype: A much larger clone sits a single nucleotide away, making a read error possible. The rearrangement joins TRBV29-1 to TRBJ2-7; TRBD2 aligns across 8 bases. Germline loops: CDR1 SQVTM, CDR2 ANQGSEA. The CDR3 spans 11 residues. The CDR3 loop reads CSVSAGGELYF. In nucleotides, the CDR3 is TGCAGCGTCAGCGCGGGGGGCGAGCTGTACTTC.

This sequence joins TRBV2 and TRBJ1-6, with D possibly TRBD1 on 6 matching bases. Per the germline V gene, CDR1 is SNHLY and CDR2 is FYNNEI. The CDR3 length is 16 residues. V lost 6 bases, J lost 5 bases, and 17 bases lay in between. CDR3 in DNA: TGTGCCAGCAGGGCGACAGGAGCCAGGAATAATTCACCCCTCCACTTT. Its protein product is CASRATGARNNSPLHF.

The rearrangement links TRBV6-5 to TRBJ1-4; TRBD1 might be the D (5 bases). Per germline, CDR1 MNHEY and CDR2 SVGAGI. V was trimmed by 6 bases and J by 3 bases, leaving 8 bases between them. The CDR3 runs to 13 residues. CDR3 sequence: CASRDKANEKLFF. The CDR3 region has the DNA TGTGCCAGCAGGGACAAGGCTAATGAAAAACTGTTTTTT.

Many counts were recorded for this clonotype. The rearrangement links TRBV18 to TRBJ1-2; D unresolved. This CDR3 has 12 residues. Between the trimmed V and J ends, which lost 2 bases and 7 bases, there was a span of 8 bases. Germline lookup yields CDR1 KGHSH and CDR2 LQKENI. CDR3 in amino acids: CASSPGGFGYTF. Here the CDR3 DNA reads TGTGCCAGCTCACCAGGAGGGTTTGGCTACACCTTC.

The sample holds a few counts of this clonotype. The gene calls are TRBV2 and TRBJ2-5; 8 nucleotides match TRBD2. V dropped 2 bases and J dropped 4; count of bases not matched to a gene: 6. This CDR3 has 15 amino acids. Germline-derived CDR1 and CDR2 are SNHLY and FYNNEI. The CDR3 loop is CASSETGLAGETQYF. CDR3 DNA sequence: TGTGCCAGCAGTGAAACGGGGCTAGCGGGAGAGACCCAGTACTTC.

Written as DNA, the CDR3 is TGTGCCAGCAGCCAAGAGGGGGGACAGAAGTCCTATGGCTACACCTTC. It codes for CASSQEGGQKSYGYTF. V usage is TRBV4-2 and J usage is TRBJ1-2, with 7 bases aligning to TRBD1. Germline loops: CDR1 LGHNA, CDR2 YNFKEQ. The V gene end was trimmed by 0 bases and the J gene end by 4 bases; junction bases not matched to a gene: 8. The CDR3 length is 16 residues.

This clonotype was detected once. The V call is TRBV6-5, the J call TRBJ2-7; tentative D call: TRBD1 (5 bases). Trimming pared 4 bases from V and 6 bases from J, leaving 10 bases between. CDR3 length: 12 residues. Germline assignment: CDR1 MNHEY and CDR2 SVGAGI. In nucleotides, the CDR3 is TGTGCCAGCAGTTCCACCCAGGGCGAGCAGTACTTC. Protein: CASSSTQGEQYF.

This clonotype was seen repeatedly, ten times or more. The chain uses TRBV14 and TRBJ1-4; no clear D gene. The V gene lost 1 base and the J gene lost 9 bases, with 9 bases spanning the gap. This CDR3 spans 13 amino acids. Germline lookup yields CDR1 SGHDN and CDR2 FVKESK. The CDR3 nucleotides are TGTGCCAGCAGCCAAGTCTCGCCTCAAAAACTGTTTTTT. Its translation is CASSQVSPQKLFF.

This chain joins TRBV12-5 and TRBJ1-4, with D unclear. This CDR3 comprises 14 residues. Deletions cut 7 bases from V and 3 bases from J, with 12 bases between. CDR1 and CDR2 from the germline V gene are LGHNT and FRNRAP. The CDR3: CASAVGMANEKLFF. In DNA, the CDR3 is TGTGCTAGTGCAGTGGGGATGGCTAATGAAAAACTGTTTTTT.

This clonotype was counted many times. The chain carries TRBV4-2 and TRBJ2-7; D may be TRBD1 or TRBD2 (6 bases each). CDR3 size: 14 residues. V was trimmed by 4 bases and J by 7 bases, leaving 17 bases between them. Germline V lookup: CDR1 LGHNA, CDR2 YNFKEQ. The CDR3 DNA reads TGTGCCAGCAGCCCCCTAGACGGGGGCTGGGAGCAGTACTTC. Amino acids: CASSPLDGGWEQYF.

V gene TRBV20-1 combines with J gene TRBJ1-2; weak D call: TRBD1 (5 bases). CDR1 and CDR2 from the germline V gene are DFQATT and SNEGSKA (reference sequence). V was shortened by 5 bases and J by 2 bases, with 12 bases between the two germline ends. This CDR3 has 13 residues. CDR3 sequence reads: CSAYGDLNYGYTF. For the CDR3, the DNA is TGCAGTGCTTACGGGGACCTAAACTATGGCTACACCTTC.

The table lists this clonotype with a few counts. The junction shows a germline mismatch at one end, possibly a read error. The rearrangement uses TRBV20-1 and TRBJ2-3, with 7 bases identical to TRBD2. CDR1 is DFQATT, CDR2 SNEGSKA, per germline (reference sequence). The CDR3 is made up of 13 amino acids. CDR3 region: CCADREVPDTQYF. In DNA form, the CDR3 reads TGCTGTGCCGACCGGGAGGTCCCAGATACGCAGTATTTT.

This clonotype showed up many times. The V gene is TRBV20-1, the J gene TRBJ1-3; D not certain. This CDR3 has 15 residues. V lost 0 bases to trimming and J lost 0 bases, with 9 bases between them. CDR1 is DFQATT and CDR2 is SNEGSKA in the germline V gene (reference sequence). The chain's CDR3 is CSARDAGSSGNTIYF. CDR3 sequence (DNA): TGCAGTGCTAGAGATGCAGGAAGCTCTGGAAACACCATATATTTT.

This clonotype was observed many times. V usage is TRBV7-6 and J usage is TRBJ1-1; D ambiguous. Germline V gene data show CDR1 as SGHVS and CDR2 as FNYEAQ. With 1 base removed from V and 3 bases from J, the gap between germline ends came to 15 bases. The CDR3 covers 16 residues. CDR3 nucleotide sequence: TGTGCCAGCAGCTTAGGTGGGATCGGGATCCACACTGAAGCTTTCTTT. It specifies CASSLGGIGIHTEAFF.

This clonotype has ten or more counts. The chain uses TRBV6-5 and TRBJ2-1; D possibly uses TRBD1 or TRBD2 (5 bases each). Trimming took off 8 bases at V and 9 bases at J, with 23 bases between the two ends. Germline values: CDR1 MNHEY, CDR2 SVGAGI. CDR3 size: 15 residues. CDR3: CASGTSGTPTTEQFF. CDR3 DNA sequence: TGTGCCAGCGGGACGTCCGGCACCCCGACGACTGAGCAGTTCTTC.

This clonotype has only a few counts. The J gene is TRBJ1-2, the V gene TRBV24-1; D is ambiguous. This CDR3 region has 12 residues. V shed 4 bases and J shed 3 bases, with 5 bases lying between them. The V gene's germline CDR1 is KGHDR and CDR2 SFDVKD. CDR3 sequence reads: CATSEADYGYTF. The CDR3 DNA reads as TGTGCCACCAGTGAAGCCGACTATGGCTACACCTTC.

There are many counts of this clonotype. The chain couples TRBV27 to TRBJ2-7, with 9 bases that match TRBD2. The CDR3 covers 13 residues. V lost 7 bases, J lost 6 bases, and 7 bases stayed unmatched. Germline V gene lookup returns CDR1 MNHEY and CDR2 SMNVEV (reference sequence). The CDR3 here is CASKGLAGGEQYF. The CDR3 nucleotides read TGTGCCAGCAAGGGACTAGCAGGGGGCGAGCAGTACTTC.

This rearrangement joins TRBV13 to TRBJ1-1; D possibly corresponds to TRBD1 (5 bases). Trimming took 4 bases from V and 3 from J, leaving 18 bases between them. CDR3 size: 16 residues. Germline V lookup: CDR1 PRHDT, CDR2 FYEKMQ (reference sequence). The CDR3: CASSSIPRGSDTEAFF. The CDR3 bases are TGTGCCAGCAGCTCGATCCCGAGGGGATCCGACACTGAAGCTTTCTTT.

This clonotype was counted many times. The J gene is TRBJ2-3, the V gene TRBV27; D is ambiguous. This CDR3 has 13 amino acids. Germline values: CDR1 MNHEY, CDR2 SMNVEV (reference sequence). Between the trimmed V and J ends, which lost 5 bases and 5 bases, there was a span of 11 bases. The DNA for the CDR3 is TGTGCCAGCAGTCTAACCTGGGGAGATACGCAGTATTTT. Protein: CASSLTWGDTQYF.

The chain has TRBV5-1 and TRBJ2-1; TRBD2 agrees at 12 bases. Trimming at V came to 5 bases and at J to 9 bases, leaving 9 bases not matched to a gene. The CDR3 consists of 15 residues. Looked up from germline, CDR1 is SGHRS and CDR2 is YFSETQ. The CDR3 DNA reads TGCGCCAGCAGGGCTAGCGGGAGGGCCTTGGGTGAGCAGTTCTTC. Translated: CASRASGRALGEQFF.

This clonotype appeared many times. The chain joins TRBV20-1 to TRBJ2-3, with 13 nucleotides matching TRBD2. Trimming cost V 3 bases and J 0 bases; bases outside gene matches: 15. The length of the CDR3 is 20 residues. The germline V gene encodes CDR1 DFQATT and CDR2 SNEGSKA (reference sequence). The CDR3 DNA sequence: TGCAGTGCTAGGCCCAAGCCTGGACTAGCGGGGGCCTCTAGCACAGATACGCAGTATTTT. Translation: CSARPKPGLAGASSTDTQYF.